Listed here are 27 T cell receptor beta chains from one sample, sequenced in a study of vaccination and CD4 T cells after COVID-19. With the Oncomine TCR Beta short-read assay, DNA from cultured CD4+ T cells was sequenced. TCRdb called the PCR reads again in MiXCR, with one record for every CDR3 protein. The data hold 4,800 or so distinct CDR3 sequences, with more than 65% observed a single time. Which antigens these TCRs recognize remains unknown. Treatment of the sample: approximately 10-day PBMC culture with coronavirus spike peptide pools or control peptides (ViraFEST assay). The sequencing sample was made of CD4+ T cells from blood, cultured in vitro. The receptors here all came from a human donor who had recovered from COVID-19.

The chain recombines TRBV29-1 with TRBJ2-5; TRBD1 matches 7 bases. CDR1 and CDR2 (germline): SQVTM, ANQGSEA. Unmatched junction bases numbered 5, after V lost 3 bases and J lost 4 bases. There are 13 residues in the CDR3. CDR3 sequence reads: CSVDRGKRETQYF. CDR3 nucleotide sequence: TGCAGCGTTGACAGGGGGAAACGAGAGACCCAGTACTTC.

The V gene is TRBV5-8, the J gene TRBJ2-7, with no clear D. Deletions cut 6 bases from V and 3 bases from J, with 7 bases between. Per the germline V gene, CDR1 is SGHTS and CDR2 is YDEGEE. There are 11 residues in the CDR3. CDR3 residues: CASINHYEQYF. DNA of the CDR3: TGTGCCAGCATCAACCACTACGAGCAGTACTTC.

The chain carries TRBV20-1 and TRBJ2-1; TRBD2 agrees at 10 bases. CDR3 size: 14 residues. J was trimmed by 6 bases and V by 5 bases; bases with no gene match: 7. Germline values: CDR1 DFQATT, CDR2 SNEGSKA (reference sequence). CDR3 in DNA: TGCAGTGCTTTTAGCGGGGGGCCGGCCAATGAGCAGTTCTTC. Residues: CSAFSGGPANEQFF.

The chain joins TRBV20-1 to TRBJ2-1; weak D call: TRBD2 (5 bases). The germline V gene has CDR1 DFQATT and CDR2 SNEGSKA (reference sequence). The CDR3 covers 16 residues. V lost 6 bases, J lost 3 bases, and 21 bases lay in between. The CDR3 spells CSAPDGLSGSYNEQFF. CDR3 DNA: TGCAGTGCCCCAGACGGGTTGAGCGGCAGCTACAATGAGCAGTTCTTC.

V gene TRBV6-1 combines with J gene TRBJ1-2; the D is unclear. Germline CDR1 and CDR2: MNHNS and SASEGT. CDR3 length: 13 amino acids. V dropped 5 bases and J dropped 8 bases, with 15 bases sitting between them. Written as DNA, the CDR3 is TGTGCCAGCAGTACCCCAGGCCTGGGCGGCTACACCTTC. Its translation is CASSTPGLGGYTF.

The CDR3 DNA is TGTGCCAGCAGTTTATGGGGGTTCGGCTACACCTTC. It encodes CASSLWGFGYTF. This chain uses TRBV12-3 or TRBV12-4 with TRBJ1-2, with D maybe TRBD1 (5 bases). This CDR3 is built from 12 residues. V shed 2 bases and J shed 8 bases, with 9 bases lying between them.

J is TRBJ1-6 and V is TRBV20-1, with no clear D. V was trimmed by 3 bases and J by 4 bases, leaving 7 bases between them. Germline V lookup: CDR1 DFQATT, CDR2 SNEGSKA (reference sequence). The CDR3 has 13 residues. The CDR3 DNA sequence: TGCAGTGCTAGTACCCCTTATAATTCACCCCTCCACTTT. Protein: CSASTPYNSPLHF.

The rearrangement uses TRBV6-1 and TRBJ2-3; D might be TRBD2 (6 bases). Trimming took off 10 bases at V and 2 bases at J, with 19 bases between the two ends. The CDR3 sequence is 15 residues long. From germline, CDR1 is MNHNS and CDR2 SASEGT. CDR3 nucleotides: TGTGCCACCTGTCCGACTAGGCACTTCACAGATACGCAGTATTTT. This sequence encodes CATCPTRHFTDTQYF.

The chain has TRBV20-1 and TRBJ2-3, with 8 bases fitting TRBD1. CDR1 is DFQATT, CDR2 SNEGSKA, per germline (reference sequence). The CDR3 runs to 13 residues. V dropped 7 bases and J dropped 3; count of bases not matched to a gene: 6. The CDR3 reads CSVGQGATDTQYF. The CDR3 nucleotides are TGCAGTGTGGGTCAGGGGGCAACAGATACGCAGTATTTT.

The chain employs TRBV20-1 and TRBJ1-6; no reliable D call. Between the trimmed V and J ends, which lost 2 bases and 0 bases, there was a span of 11 bases. Germline-derived CDR1 and CDR2 are DFQATT and SNEGSKA (reference sequence). CDR3 length equals 16 residues. The CDR3, as DNA: TGCAGTGCTAGAACGGGCCCCAGCTCCTATAATTCACCCCTCCACTTT. Translation gives CSARTGPSSYNSPLHF.

The V gene is TRBV12-3 or TRBV12-4, the J gene TRBJ1-2; D might be TRBD1 (5 bases). The CDR3 covers 15 residues. V gave up 3 bases and J gave up 1 base, with 12 bases separating them. CDR3 in amino acids: CASSFRQTHNYGYTF. The CDR3 bases are TGTGCCAGCAGTTTCAGACAGACCCATAACTATGGCTACACCTTC.

The chain joins TRBV20-1 to TRBJ2-1; D is possibly TRBD2 (6 bases). CDR1 and CDR2 (germline): DFQATT, SNEGSKA (reference sequence). CDR3 length equals 17 residues. Trimming pared 0 bases from V and 4 bases from J, leaving 19 bases between. The chain's CDR3 is CSARDGGDGSTYNEQFF. The CDR3 DNA sequence: TGCAGTGCTAGAGATGGCGGGGACGGATCTACTTACAATGAGCAGTTCTTC.

V gene TRBV7-2 combines with J gene TRBJ1-6; 7 nucleotides agree with TRBD1. The CDR3 consists of 16 residues. Germline CDR1 and CDR2: SGHTA and FQGNSA. Trimming at V came to 5 bases and at J to 6 bases, leaving 10 bases not matched to a gene. CDR3 in DNA: TGTGCCAGCAGCCCGCGTCCGACAGGGAGTAATTCACCCCTCCACTTT. This translates into CASSPRPTGSNSPLHF.

The rearrangement joins TRBV10-3 to TRBJ1-5; a weak D match, TRBD1 (5 bases). Looked up from germline, CDR1 is ENHRY and CDR2 is SYGVKD. This CDR3 contains 14 residues. V lost 0 bases, J lost 5 bases, and 8 bases lay in between. DNA of the CDR3: TGTGCCATCAGTGAGTCTTTAGGGGATCAGCCCCAGCATTTT. Its translation is CAISESLGDQPQHF.

This clonotype has only a few counts. The chain joins TRBV6-2 or TRBV6-3 to TRBJ1-2; 7 positions match TRBD1. The CDR3 sequence is 11 residues long. Trimming took 7 bases from V and 9 from J; bases not matched to a gene: 5. Per germline, CDR1 MNHEY and CDR2 SVGEGT. The CDR3 sequence is CASNRGRSYTF. CDR3 in DNA: TGTGCCAGCAACAGGGGACGGAGCTACACCTTC.

In this sample, this clonotype turned up once. The rearrangement uses TRBV6-1 and TRBJ1-2; D gene uncertain. From germline, CDR1 is MNHNS and CDR2 SASEGT. V lost 8 bases and J lost 1, with 8 bases in between. CDR3 length: 12 amino acids. The CDR3 nucleotides are TGTGCCAGCGCACCAAGTAACTATGGCTACACCTTC. It codes for CASAPSNYGYTF.

Relative to its sample, this clonotype is large (0.1 to 1%). The chain has TRBV30 and TRBJ1-2; D not certain. CDR3 size: 13 residues. The V and J ends lost 0 bases and 2 bases respectively, with 7 bases between them. CDR1 and CDR2 (germline): GTSNPN, SVGIG (reference sequence). CDR3 protein: CAWSVSQNYGYTF. As DNA, the CDR3 is TGTGCCTGGAGTGTAAGTCAGAACTATGGCTACACCTTC. The full variable domain, completed using reference TRBV30 and TRBJ1-2, is SQTIHQWPATLVQPVGSPLSLECTVEGTSNPNLYWYRQAAGRGLQLLFYSVGIGQISSEVPQNLSASRPQDRQFILSSKKLLLSDSGFYLCAWSVSQNYGYTFGSGTRLTVV.

V usage is TRBV7-9 and J usage is TRBJ1-2; a possible D gene is TRBD1 (6 bases). The V gene lost 6 bases and the J gene lost 5 bases, with 22 bases spanning the gap. The germline gives CDR1 SEHNR, CDR2 FQNEAQ (reference sequence). The CDR3 has 16 residues. The CDR3 DNA reads as TGTGCCAGCAGACCGCCAGGGGCCGCAGGGTTTTATGGCTACACCTTC. This sequence encodes CASRPPGAAGFYGYTF. The variable domain in full, completed from reference TRBV7-9 and TRBJ1-2, reads DTGVSQNPRHKITKRGQNVTFRCDPISEHNRLYWYRQTLGQGPEFLTYFQNEAQLEKSRLLSDRFSAERPKGSFSTLEIQRTEQGDSAMYLCASRPPGAAGFYGYTFGSGTRLTVV.

This clonotype was found once. V and J are TRBV24-1 and TRBJ1-2; no firm D call. The CDR3 has 13 residues. CDR1 and CDR2 from the germline V gene are KGHDR and SFDVKD. The germline V and J ends were trimmed by 2 bases and 5 bases, with 8 bases remaining between them. The CDR3: CATSDSTDYGYTF. The CDR3 DNA reads TGTGCCACCAGTGATTCGACGGATTATGGCTACACCTTC.

This rearrangement joins TRBV20-1 to TRBJ1-1, with D perhaps matching TRBD1 (5 bases). Germline V gene lookup returns CDR1 DFQATT and CDR2 SNEGSKA (reference sequence). The CDR3 contains 17 residues. With 1 base removed from V and 0 bases from J, the gap between germline ends came to 18 bases. The CDR3 spells CSARGGRATYLNTEAFF. Written as DNA, the CDR3 is TGCAGTGCTAGAGGGGGCAGGGCGACCTACCTGAACACTGAAGCTTTCTTT.

This chain links TRBV6-1 with TRBJ1-6; D not certain. In germline, CDR1 is MNHNS, CDR2 SASEGT. V was shortened by 6 bases and J by 7 bases, with 13 bases between the two germline ends. The CDR3 has 14 amino acids. CDR3 amino acids: CASRPDGSNSPLHF. In DNA, the CDR3 is TGTGCCAGCAGGCCCGACGGCTCAAATTCACCCCTCCACTTT.

This chain links TRBV11-3 with TRBJ2-3; D is ambiguous. The CDR3 has 13 residues. Germline loops: CDR1 SGHNT, CDR2 YENEEA. The V end lost 4 bases, the J end lost 4 bases, and 9 bases lay between the germline ends. DNA of the CDR3: TGTGCCAGCAGCTCTGAAGGCGCAGATACGCAGTATTTT. Protein: CASSSEGADTQYF.

The rearrangement joins TRBV20-1 to TRBJ1-2; D is undetermined. Germline V gene sequence: CDR1 DFQATT, CDR2 SNEGSKA (reference sequence). V was pared by 1 base and J by 9 bases, with 3 bases between. This CDR3 has 9 amino acids. CDR3 protein: CSARGSYTF. The CDR3 DNA follows: TGCAGTGCTAGAGGGAGCTACACCTTC.

This chain connects TRBV20-1 to TRBJ2-3, with TRBD1 matching 7 bases. The CDR3 has 17 residues. Per germline, CDR1 DFQATT and CDR2 SNEGSKA (reference sequence). V trimming: 5 bases; J trimming: 2 bases; junction bases outside the gene matches: 16. The CDR3 nucleotides are TGCAGTGCTTATGCACAGGGGCCCGAAATCCTCACAGATACGCAGTATTTT. This sequence encodes CSAYAQGPEILTDTQYF.

The chain employs TRBV10-1 and TRBJ1-2; D is uncertain. V shed 5 bases and J shed 8 bases, with 18 bases lying between them. The germline gives CDR1 WNHNN, CDR2 SYGVQD (reference sequence). This CDR3 comprises 14 residues. CDR3: CASSRPCGSRGYTF. The DNA for the CDR3 is TGCGCCAGCAGTCGACCATGTGGGAGCCGGGGCTACACCTTC.

The V call is TRBV2, the J call TRBJ1-5, with D possibly matching TRBD1 (6 bases). V shed 5 bases and J shed 0 bases, with 14 bases lying between them. The CDR3 is 16 amino acids. Germline CDR1 and CDR2: SNHLY and FYNNEI. CDR3 sequence reads: CASSKQGGYSNQPQHF. CDR3 bases: TGTGCCAGCAGTAAACAGGGAGGGTATAGCAATCAGCCCCAGCATTTT.

The chain uses TRBV7-2 and TRBJ1-2; no clear D gene. Trimming removed 0 bases from V and 6 bases from J, with 11 bases in between. CDR3 length: 14 amino acids. CDR1 is SGHTA, CDR2 FQGNSA, per germline. CDR3 bases: TGTGCCAGCAGCTTAGCGCACGGGGATGATGGCTACACCTTC. Its protein product is CASSLAHGDDGYTF.